Below, 23 T cell receptor beta chains from the same sample are listed, as sequenced in a study of blood T cell repertoires in COVID-19. Generated by immunoSEQ multiplex PCR, the TCRdb table keeps only in-frame clones and is missing some. The table has 110,000 to 150,000 clones, 60% to 85% seen once; the top ten hold about 1.8%. The sample consisted of peripheral blood. The receptors here all came from a woman aged 60 to 75 with acute or convalescent COVID-19.

The chain uses TRBV5-1 and TRBJ2-7; 7 bases fit TRBD1. CDR1 SGHRS and CDR2 YFSETQ come from the germline V gene. J gave up 1 base and V 3 bases, and 7 bases lay outside the gene matches. CDR3 size: 15 residues. CDR3 protein: CASSSGQSLSYEQYF. Here the CDR3 DNA reads TGCGCCAGCAGCTCGGGACAGAGTCTTTCCTACGAGCAGTACTTC.

The chain has TRBV5-4 and TRBJ1-2; 8 nucleotides line up with TRBD1. Germline V gene sequence: CDR1 SGHNT, CDR2 YYREEE (reference sequence). The CDR3 totals 14 residues. Trimming took 4 bases from V and 5 from J; bases not matched to a gene: 7. Here the CDR3 DNA reads TGTGCCAGCAGCCGGACAGGGAACAATTATGGCTACACCTTC. Protein: CASSRTGNNYGYTF.

This clone was detected only once. The rearrangement links TRBV27 to TRBJ2-7, with D possibly TRBD2 on 6 matching bases. The CDR3 runs 15 residues. Germline V gene data show CDR1 as MNHEY and CDR2 as SMNVEV (reference sequence). V shed 1 base and J shed 2 bases, with 12 bases lying between them. The CDR3 sequence is CASSLYGGGAYEQYF. The DNA of the CDR3 is TGTGCCAGCAGTTTATACGGGGGAGGCGCCTACGAGCAGTACTTC.

The chain links TRBV4-2 to TRBJ1-2; D remains unclear. The CDR3 extends over 16 amino acids. From germline, CDR1 is LGHNA and CDR2 YNFKEQ. Trimming stripped 0 bases from V and 4 bases from J, with 15 bases between. CDR3 protein: CASSQDLARQVYGYTF. CDR3 DNA: TGTGCCAGCAGCCAAGATTTGGCCAGGCAGGTCTATGGCTACACCTTC.

The chain carries TRBV6-6 and TRBJ1-5; D gene uncertain. Trimming cost V 2 bases and J 6 bases, with 8 bases left between them. The CDR3 has 13 residues. In germline, CDR1 is MNHNY, CDR2 SVGAGI (reference sequence). CDR3 DNA: TGTGCCAGCAGTTACGCTTTCGGTCAGCCCCAGCATTTT. As protein: CASSYAFGQPQHF.

V is TRBV6-5 and J is TRBJ2-7; 9 nucleotides line up with TRBD2. J gave up 6 bases and V 6 bases, and 6 bases lay outside the gene matches. This CDR3 is 13 amino acids long. Germline V lookup: CDR1 MNHEY, CDR2 SVGAGI. The CDR3 spells CASRLAGAVEQYF. The CDR3 coding sequence is TGTGCCAGCAGATTAGCGGGAGCCGTCGAGCAGTACTTC.

The rearrangement uses TRBV2 and TRBJ2-5, with TRBD1 identical over 8 bases. This CDR3 has 15 residues. Germline loops: CDR1 SNHLY, CDR2 FYNNEI. V gave up 4 bases and J gave up 5 bases; unmatched junction bases: 9. The CDR3 DNA follows: TGTGCCAGCAGTGCCGATGGACAGGGTGTGGAGACCCAGTACTTC. This translates into CASSADGQGVETQYF.

The chain couples TRBV28 to TRBJ2-7, with D perhaps TRBD1 (6 bases). Trimming pared 8 bases from V and 0 bases from J, leaving 20 bases between. Germline values: CDR1 MDHEN, CDR2 SYDVKM. The CDR3 extends over 16 amino acids. As DNA, the CDR3 is TGTGCCAGCGGACCATACAGGGCTCAGAGCTCCTACGAGCAGTACTTC. It specifies CASGPYRAQSSYEQYF.

The sample holds one count of this clone. The chain combines TRBV27 with TRBJ2-2; 7 bases map to TRBD1. The V gene's germline CDR1 is MNHEY and CDR2 SMNVEV (reference sequence). The CDR3 covers 17 residues. The junction had 9 bases not matched to a gene; V was cut back by 2 bases and J by 3 bases. The CDR3 spells CASSLAGKGAYTGELFF. CDR3 bases: TGTGCCAGCAGTTTAGCAGGGAAGGGGGCCTACACCGGGGAGCTGTTTTTT.

V usage is TRBV29-1 and J usage is TRBJ2-7; a possible D gene is TRBD1 (6 bases). Germline V gene sequence: CDR1 SQVTM, CDR2 ANQGSEA. The V and J ends lost 1 base and 0 bases respectively, with 10 bases between them. The length of the CDR3 is 14 residues. The CDR3 region has the DNA TGCAGCGTTGAAGTAGGACAGCCCTCCTACGAGCAGTACTTC. It yields the protein CSVEVGQPSYEQYF.

This chain links TRBV9 with TRBJ2-2; no clear D. The V and J ends lost 2 bases and 0 bases respectively, with 5 bases between them. The CDR3 covers 14 residues. Germline V lookup: CDR1 SGDLS, CDR2 YYNGEE. CDR3 sequence reads: CASSVLPNTGELFF. In DNA, the CDR3 is TGTGCCAGCAGCGTCCTACCGAACACCGGGGAGCTGTTTTTT.

This clone was counted a few times. This sequence joins TRBV5-8 and TRBJ1-5; TRBD1 might be the D (5 bases). The germline CDR1 and CDR2 sequences are SGHTS and YDEGEE. V lost 4 bases to trimming and J lost 6 bases, with 20 bases between them. The CDR3 has 16 amino acids. This CDR3 is CASSTYGGVKGQPQHF. CDR3 coding DNA: TGTGCCAGCAGCACCTACGGGGGGGTAAAGGGTCAGCCCCAGCATTTT.

The rearrangement links TRBV28 to TRBJ1-4; D gene ambiguous. Germline V CDR1 and CDR2: MDHEN, SYDVKM. CDR3 length equals 11 residues. V shed 6 bases and J shed 13 bases, with 12 bases lying between them. The DNA of the CDR3 is TGTGCCAGCAGCGGGTGGCTAGGACTGTTTTTT. Translation: CASSGWLGLFF.

The chain carries TRBV4-2 and TRBJ1-5; a weak D match, TRBD1 (5 bases). V was pared by 0 bases and J by 5 bases, with 11 bases between. The CDR3 is 15 residues long. Germline CDR1 is LGHNA and CDR2 is YNFKEQ. Here the CDR3 reads CASSQEGATDQPQHF. CDR3 sequence (DNA): TGTGCCAGCAGCCAAGAAGGGGCGACCGATCAGCCCCAGCATTTT.

This sequence joins TRBV6-5 and TRBJ2-7, with 11 positions matching TRBD1. In germline, CDR1 is MNHEY, CDR2 SVGAGI. The CDR3 has 15 residues. V gave up 7 bases and J gave up 6 bases; unmatched junction bases: 11. The CDR3 sequence is CASTRGQGGLGEQYF. CDR3 DNA sequence: TGTGCCAGCACTAGGGGACAGGGGGGTTTGGGCGAGCAGTACTTC.

This clone occurred a few times. This chain links TRBV10-3 with TRBJ2-7, with D perhaps TRBD1 (6 bases). V gave up 3 bases and J gave up 2 bases, with 17 bases separating them. The CDR3 contains 16 residues. Germline V lookup: CDR1 ENHRY, CDR2 SYGVKD. CDR3: CAISDLMTGRTYEQYF. CDR3 DNA sequence: TGTGCCATCAGTGATCTTATGACAGGCCGTACCTACGAGCAGTACTTC.

This sequence joins TRBV7-2 and TRBJ2-5; 7 bases line up with TRBD2. V lost 3 bases to trimming and J lost 6 bases; unmatched junction nucleotides: 10. CDR1 and CDR2 (germline): SGHTA, FQGNSA. The CDR3 totals 15 residues. The CDR3 loop reads CASSFWGRGGQTQYF. In nucleotides, the CDR3 is TGTGCCAGCAGCTTTTGGGGGAGGGGCGGGCAGACCCAGTACTTC.

The chain employs TRBV20-1 and TRBJ2-5; 8 nucleotides line up with TRBD2. V shed 3 bases and J 1 base; nucleotides not matched to a gene: 7. The CDR3 is 15 amino acids. The germline CDR1 and CDR2 sequences are DFQATT and SNEGSKA (reference sequence). DNA for the CDR3: TGCAGTGCTAGTACCGGGACTAGGATCCAAGAGACCCAGTACTTC. Translated, it gives CSASTGTRIQETQYF.

This rearrangement joins TRBV29-1 to TRBJ1-2; 9 bases align to TRBD1. Trimming cost V 4 bases and J 7 bases; bases outside gene matches: 1. This CDR3 spans 11 amino acids. The germline V gene encodes CDR1 SQVTM and CDR2 ANQGSEA. Here the CDR3 reads CSVGQGGGYTF. The CDR3 DNA reads TGCAGCGTTGGACAGGGGGGTGGCTACACCTTC.

The chain employs TRBV5-4 and TRBJ2-2; the D is unclear. The V gene's germline CDR1 is SGHNT and CDR2 YYREEE (reference sequence). The CDR3 is made up of 13 amino acids. V lost 5 bases, J lost 7 bases, and 12 bases lay in between. The CDR3 bases are TGTGCCAGCAGTAACGAGGTGAACGGGGAGCTGTTTTTT. It translates to CASSNEVNGELFF.

The chain is built from TRBV7-9 and TRBJ1-2; 7 bases are shared with TRBD1. V trimming: 1 base; J trimming: 2 bases; junction bases outside the gene matches: 7. The CDR3 is 16 residues long. Germline loops: CDR1 SEHNR, CDR2 FQNEAQ (reference sequence). This CDR3 is CASSLGLGGHNYGYTF. For the CDR3, the DNA is TGTGCCAGCAGCTTAGGGCTAGGGGGCCACAACTATGGCTACACCTTC.

This rearrangement joins TRBV30 to TRBJ1-1, with D possibly matching TRBD1 (5 bases). The CDR3 has 13 residues. V was cut by 4 bases and J by 4 bases, with 13 bases left in between. Germline-derived CDR1 and CDR2 are GTSNPN and SVGIG (reference sequence). Here the CDR3 reads CAWNQGSVTEAFF. Written as DNA, the CDR3 is TGTGCCTGGAACCAGGGATCTGTCACTGAAGCTTTCTTT.

The V gene is TRBV5-6, the J gene TRBJ1-6; a weak D match, TRBD1 (5 bases). This CDR3 is built from 14 residues. V was clipped by 1 base and J by 13 bases, with 15 bases between them. Germline lookup yields CDR1 SGHDT and CDR2 YYEEEE. The CDR3 DNA reads TGTGCCAGCAGCTTGTTCGTCAGGGAGGATCCCCTCCACTTT. Translation gives CASSLFVREDPLHF.